One sample yielded the 2 T cell receptor beta chains listed below, sequenced in a study of control samples from healthy donors and cancer patients. This table comes from immunoSEQ multiplex PCR, and its TCRdb copy is limited to in-frame clones, with some not included. Among around 120,000 clones, roughly 84% were seen once, and the ten largest hold 7% to 10%. Material for sequencing was blood. The receptors stem from a man aged 40-49 years in good health.

This chain uses TRBV7-7 with TRBJ2-2, with TRBD2 matching 7 bases. Germline V lookup: CDR1 SSHAT, CDR2 FNYEAQ (reference sequence). The trim removed 2 bases at V and 0 bases at J, leaving 3 bases unmatched. CDR3 length: 16 residues. The CDR3 spells CASSLRAGPNTGELFF. DNA for the CDR3: TGTGCCAGCAGCTTACGAGCGGGGCCGAACACCGGGGAGCTGTTTTTT.

The chain has TRBV6-1 and TRBJ1-1; TRBD1 matches 8 bases. Trimming cost V 3 bases and J 4 bases; bases outside gene matches: 13. The CDR3 is 17 amino acids. Germline CDR1 is MNHNS and CDR2 is SASEGT. CDR3 nucleotide sequence: TGTGCCAGCAGTGAGGACGCAGGGGGCCGCTGGGCCACTGAAGCTTTCTTT. It is translated as CASSEDAGGRWATEAFF.